This T cell receptor beta chain was retrieved from a study of T cells in Graves' hyperthyroidism and ophthalmopathy. V shed 5 bases and J shed 7 bases, with 18 bases lying between them. Germline CDR1 reads MGHDK; CDR2 reads SYGVNS. The length of the CDR3 is 15 residues. RNA transcripts gave rise to amplified TCR beta CDR3 regions. With the HTBI primer set, the TCR CDR3 went through a first round of RT-PCR. From the multiplex PCR reads, TCRdb called clonotypes with MiXCR, one entry per CDR3 protein. Found here are some 770,000 distinct CDR3 sequences, roughly 15% of them singletons; the top ten hold about 8.4%.

The sample comprised blood. The clonotype originates from a man younger than 30 with Graves' hyperthyroidism. This rearrangement joins TRBV25-1 to TRBJ2-1; D might be TRBD1 (7 bases). The CDR3: CASSSGEGAANEQFF. The CDR3 DNA follows: TGTGCCAGCAGTTCGGGAGAGGGGGCCGCAAATGAGCAGTTCTTC.